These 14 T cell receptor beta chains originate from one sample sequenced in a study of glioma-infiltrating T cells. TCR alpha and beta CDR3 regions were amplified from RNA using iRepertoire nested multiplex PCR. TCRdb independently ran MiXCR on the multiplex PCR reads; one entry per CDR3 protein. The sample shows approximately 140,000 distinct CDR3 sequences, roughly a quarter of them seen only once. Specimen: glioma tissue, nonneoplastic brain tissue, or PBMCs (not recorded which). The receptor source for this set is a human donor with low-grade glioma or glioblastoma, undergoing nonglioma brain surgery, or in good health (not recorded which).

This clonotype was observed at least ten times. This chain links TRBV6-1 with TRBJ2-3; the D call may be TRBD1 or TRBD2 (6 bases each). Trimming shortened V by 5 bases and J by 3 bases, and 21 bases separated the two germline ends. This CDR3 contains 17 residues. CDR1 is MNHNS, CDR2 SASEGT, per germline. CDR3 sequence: CASSYRGPGRGTDTQYF. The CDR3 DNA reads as TGTGCCAGCAGTTATCGGGGGCCAGGGAGAGGGACAGATACGCAGTATTTT.

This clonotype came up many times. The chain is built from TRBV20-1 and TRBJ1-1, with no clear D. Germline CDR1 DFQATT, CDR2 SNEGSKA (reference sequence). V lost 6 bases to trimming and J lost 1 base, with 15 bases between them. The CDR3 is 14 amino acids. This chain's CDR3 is CSAQEGMGNTEAFF. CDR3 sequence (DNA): TGCAGTGCCCAGGAAGGGATGGGGAACACTGAAGCTTTCTTT.

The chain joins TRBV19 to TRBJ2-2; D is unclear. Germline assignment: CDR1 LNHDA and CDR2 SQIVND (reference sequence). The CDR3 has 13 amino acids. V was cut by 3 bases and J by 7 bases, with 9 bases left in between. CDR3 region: CASSMVRYGELFF. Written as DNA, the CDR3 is TGTGCCAGTAGTATGGTTCGGTACGGGGAGCTGTTTTTT.

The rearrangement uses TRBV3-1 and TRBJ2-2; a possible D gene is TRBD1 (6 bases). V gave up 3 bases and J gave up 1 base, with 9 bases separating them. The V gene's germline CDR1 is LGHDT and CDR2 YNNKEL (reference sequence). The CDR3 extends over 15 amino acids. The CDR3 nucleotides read TGTGCCAGCAGCCACGGGACACTGAACACCGGGGAGCTGTTTTTT. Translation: CASSHGTLNTGELFF.

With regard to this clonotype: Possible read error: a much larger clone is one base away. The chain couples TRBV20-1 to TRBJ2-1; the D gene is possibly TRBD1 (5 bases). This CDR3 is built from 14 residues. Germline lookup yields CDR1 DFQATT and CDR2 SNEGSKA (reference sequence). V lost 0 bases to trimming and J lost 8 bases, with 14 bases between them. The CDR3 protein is CSARDHGHSYEQFF. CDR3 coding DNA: TGCAGTGCTAGAGATCATGGACATTCCTATGAGCAGTTCTTC.

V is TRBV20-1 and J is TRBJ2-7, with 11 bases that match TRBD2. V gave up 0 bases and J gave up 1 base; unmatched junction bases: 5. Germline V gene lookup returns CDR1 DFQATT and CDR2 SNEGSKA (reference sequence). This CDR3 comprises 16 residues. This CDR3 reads CSARDGLAGGSYEQYV. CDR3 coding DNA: TGCAGTGCTAGAGATGGCCTAGCGGGGGGATCCTACGAGCAGTACGTC.

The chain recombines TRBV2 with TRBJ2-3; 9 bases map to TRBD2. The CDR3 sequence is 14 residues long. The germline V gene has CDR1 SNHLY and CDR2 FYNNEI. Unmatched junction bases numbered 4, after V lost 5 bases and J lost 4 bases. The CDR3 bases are TGTGCCAGCAGTTGGACTAGCGTCGCAGATACGCAGTATTTT. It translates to CASSWTSVADTQYF.

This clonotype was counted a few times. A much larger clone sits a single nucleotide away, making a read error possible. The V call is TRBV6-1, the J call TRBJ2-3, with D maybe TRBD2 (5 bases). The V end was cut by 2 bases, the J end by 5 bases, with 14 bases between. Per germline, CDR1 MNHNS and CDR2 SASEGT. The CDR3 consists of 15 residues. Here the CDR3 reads CASSEWARGGDTQYF. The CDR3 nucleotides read TGTGCCAGCAGTGAATGGGCTAGAGGAGGAGATACGCAGTATTTT.

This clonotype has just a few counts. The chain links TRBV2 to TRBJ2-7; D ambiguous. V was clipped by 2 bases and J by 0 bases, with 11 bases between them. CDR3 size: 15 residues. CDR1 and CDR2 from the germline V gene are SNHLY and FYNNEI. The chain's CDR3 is CASSERRLSSYEQYV. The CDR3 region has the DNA TGTGCCAGCAGTGAAAGAAGACTGAGCTCCTACGAGCAGTACGTC.

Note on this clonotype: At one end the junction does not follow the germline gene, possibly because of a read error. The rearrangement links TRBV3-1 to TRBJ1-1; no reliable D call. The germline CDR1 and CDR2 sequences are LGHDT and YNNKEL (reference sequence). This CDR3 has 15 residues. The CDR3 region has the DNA TGTGCCAGCAGCCAAGATAGTACACCCGGCACTGAAGTTTTCTTT. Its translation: CASSQDSTPGTEVFF.

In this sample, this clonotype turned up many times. CDR3 amino acids: CASSEGPRVSTDTQYF. The CDR3 DNA reads as TGTGCCAGCAGTGAAGGCCCGCGGGTTAGCACAGATACGCAGTATTTT. J is TRBJ2-3 and V is TRBV6-1; maybe TRBD2 (5 bases). Trimming removed 1 base at V and 0 bases at J, with 11 bases between. This CDR3 contains 16 residues. The germline CDR1 and CDR2 sequences are MNHNS and SASEGT.

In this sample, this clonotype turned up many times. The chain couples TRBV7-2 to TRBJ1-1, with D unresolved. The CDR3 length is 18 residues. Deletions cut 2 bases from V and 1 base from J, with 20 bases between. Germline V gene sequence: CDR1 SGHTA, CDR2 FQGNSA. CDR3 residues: CASSLSEAGLLGNTEAFF. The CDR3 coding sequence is TGTGCCAGCAGCTTAAGCGAGGCTGGGCTGCTAGGGAACACTGAAGCTTTCTTT.

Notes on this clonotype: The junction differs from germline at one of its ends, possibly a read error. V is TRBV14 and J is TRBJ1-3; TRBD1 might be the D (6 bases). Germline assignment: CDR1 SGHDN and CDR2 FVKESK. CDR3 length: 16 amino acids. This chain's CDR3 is CASSPGQLVGGNTMYF. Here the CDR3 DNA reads TGTGCCAGCAGCCCCGGACAGCTTGTGGGGGGAAACACCATGTATTTT.

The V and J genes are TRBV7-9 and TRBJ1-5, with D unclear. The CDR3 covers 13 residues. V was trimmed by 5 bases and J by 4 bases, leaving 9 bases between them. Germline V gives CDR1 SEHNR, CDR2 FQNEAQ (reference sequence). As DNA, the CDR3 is TGTGCCAGCAGCCGACAACTAAATCAGCCCCAGCATTTT. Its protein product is CASSRQLNQPQHF.